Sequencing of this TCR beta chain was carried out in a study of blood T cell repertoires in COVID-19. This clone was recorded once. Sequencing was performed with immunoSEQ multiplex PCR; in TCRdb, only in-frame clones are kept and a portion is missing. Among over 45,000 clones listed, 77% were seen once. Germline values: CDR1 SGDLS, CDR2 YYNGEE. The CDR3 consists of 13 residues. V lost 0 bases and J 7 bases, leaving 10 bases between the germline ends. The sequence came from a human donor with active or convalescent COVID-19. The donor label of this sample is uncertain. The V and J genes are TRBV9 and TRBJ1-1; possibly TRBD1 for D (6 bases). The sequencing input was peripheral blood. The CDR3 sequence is CASSVVGGIEAFF. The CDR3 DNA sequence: TGTGCCAGCAGCGTAGTAGGGGGTATTGAAGCTTTCTTT. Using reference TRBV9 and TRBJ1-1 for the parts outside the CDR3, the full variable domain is DSGVTQTPKHLITATGQRVTLRCSPRSGDLSVYWYQQSLDQGLQFLIQYYNGEERAKGNILERFSAQQFPDLHSELNLSSLELGDSALYFCASSVVGGIEAFFGQGTRLTVV.